Here is one T cell receptor beta chain with its context. This table comes from immunoSEQ multiplex PCR, and its TCRdb copy is limited to in-frame clones, with some not included. The sample yields 130,000 or so clones, approximately 91% seen once. These data are taken from a study of control samples from healthy donors and cancer patients. The CDR3 is made up of 18 amino acids. J was trimmed by 0 bases and V by 0 bases; bases with no gene match: 6. Sequencing used blood. This clonotype was sampled from a man aged 45 to 65 in good health. The chain carries TRBV23-1 and TRBJ1-5, with 9 positions matching TRBD1. Being an ORF, TRBV23-1 has a function that is uncertain. The CDR3 region has the DNA TGCGCCAGCAGTCAATCCGTACAGGACAGGGGTAGCAATCAGCCCCAGCATTTT. As protein: CASSQSVQDRGSNQPQHF.